This T cell receptor (beta chain) came from a study of blood T cell repertoires in COVID-19. Study summary: COVID-19 samples collected from the United States, Italy and Spain covered acute and convalescent phases. T cells, B-cell-depleted T cells, or PBMCs supplied cDNA or gDNA.

CDR1 and CDR2 (germline): LNHDA, SQIVND (reference sequence). V lost 6 bases and J lost 2, with 11 bases in between. The CDR3 has 14 amino acids. Exposed enrollees encountered a COVID-19 case at some point within 2 weeks before study entry. Authors' methods: Estimation of nucleated cell counts was performed using reference gene primer amplification. Profiling relied on immunoSEQ multiplex PCR, and the TCRdb table lists in-frame clones only, not all of them. D and trimming were read from the DNA, whereas the V and J calls and clone size are those reported in that table. The table records 200,000 to 250,000 clones, approximately 90% of them present only once.

The TCR sequence derives from a man aged 50-60 years who had been exposed to COVID-19. The source material was PBMCs or T cells enriched from blood (not recorded which). The genes are TRBV19 and TRBJ2-1; D is unresolved. This CDR3 is CASSITAAYNEQFF. The CDR3 DNA is TGTGCCAGTAGCATTACCGCAGCCTACAATGAGCAGTTCTTC.